A single sample gave rise to the 6 T cell receptor beta chains below, sequenced in a study of PD-1 blockade in mismatch repair-deficient tumors. Clones were read by immunoSEQ multiplex PCR, and TCRdb kept only the in-frame ones, dropping some. This sample yields tens of thousands of clones, of which approximately 83% are seen a single time; around 20% belongs to the top ten. The material sequenced was peripheral blood, taken 12 weeks after starting pembrolizumab. The receptors stem from an adult with mismatch repair-deficient cancer.

This chain uses TRBV10-3 with TRBJ2-2; D possibly corresponds to TRBD1 (5 bases). Germline lookup yields CDR1 ENHRY and CDR2 SYGVKD. V lost 7 bases, J lost 7 bases, and 22 bases lay in between. CDR3 length: 16 amino acids. The CDR3: CAINSGIFGFVGELFF. CDR3 coding DNA: TGTGCCATCAATTCAGGGATTTTCGGATTTGTCGGGGAGCTGTTTTTT.

The chain links TRBV6-4 to TRBJ2-1, with TRBD2 matching over 10 bases. This CDR3 is built from 15 residues. V dropped 0 bases and J dropped 8; count of bases not matched to a gene: 4. Germline values: CDR1 MRHNA, CDR2 SNTAGT. The DNA for the CDR3 is TGTGCCAGCAGTGACTCGCTAGCGGGAGCCGATGAGCAGTTCTTC. The encoded protein is CASSDSLAGADEQFF.

The chain has TRBV30 and TRBJ2-1, with TRBD2 matching 12 bases. The ends lost 4 bases at V and 4 bases at J; junction bases unmatched: 2. Germline lookup yields CDR1 GTSNPN and CDR2 SVGIG (reference sequence). The CDR3 runs 14 residues. CDR3 in amino acids: CAWKGLAGYNEQFF. In nucleotides, the CDR3 is TGTGCCTGGAAGGGACTAGCGGGTTACAATGAGCAGTTCTTC.

This chain links TRBV2 with TRBJ2-2; 12 nucleotides align to TRBD2. The V gene end was trimmed by 6 bases and the J gene end by 6 bases; junction bases not matched to a gene: 11. This CDR3 has 17 residues. Germline V CDR1 and CDR2: SNHLY, FYNNEI. For the CDR3, the DNA is TGTGCCAGCAGAGGACTAGCGGGAATTTTTTCTCCCGGGGAGCTGTTTTTT. Its translation is CASRGLAGIFSPGELFF. Full variable domain (outside the CDR3, taken from reference TRBV2 and TRBJ2-2): EPEVTQTPSHQVTQMGQEVILRCVPISNHLYFYWYRQILGQKVEFLVSFYNNEISEKSEIFDDQFSVERPDGSNFTLKIRSTKLEDSAMYFCASRGLAGIFSPGELFFGEGSRLTVL.

V and J are TRBV6-1 and TRBJ2-7, with 9 bases that match TRBD2. CDR1 is MNHNS, CDR2 SASEGT, per germline. Trimming removed 0 bases from V and 12 bases from J; junction bases left unmatched: 0. This CDR3 comprises 11 residues. The CDR3 bases are TGTGCCAGCAGTGAAGCTAGCGGGGGGTACTTC. Translated, it gives CASSEASGGYF.

V is TRBV28 and J is TRBJ2-4, with TRBD2 matching 16 bases. CDR1 MDHEN and CDR2 SYDVKM come from the germline V gene. The CDR3 is made up of 18 amino acids. The ends lost 6 bases at V and 2 bases at J; junction bases unmatched: 7. The CDR3 protein is CASRGLAGGPITKNIQYF. CDR3 in DNA: TGTGCCAGCAGGGGACTAGCGGGAGGGCCGATAACCAAAAACATTCAGTACTTC.